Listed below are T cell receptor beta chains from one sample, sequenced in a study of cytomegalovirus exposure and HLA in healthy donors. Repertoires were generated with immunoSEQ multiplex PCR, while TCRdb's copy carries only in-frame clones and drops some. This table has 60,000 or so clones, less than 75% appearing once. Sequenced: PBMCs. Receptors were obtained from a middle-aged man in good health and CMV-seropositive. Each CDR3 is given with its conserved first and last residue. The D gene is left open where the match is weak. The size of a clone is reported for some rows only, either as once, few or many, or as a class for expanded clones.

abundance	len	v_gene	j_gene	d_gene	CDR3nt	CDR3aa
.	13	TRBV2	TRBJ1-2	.	TGTGCCAGCAGAGGAGGGGTCGCCTATGGCTACACCTTC	CASRGGVAYGYTF
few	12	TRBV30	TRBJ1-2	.	TGTGCCTGGACTAATTGGGAGAATGGCTACACCTTC	CAWTNWENGYTF
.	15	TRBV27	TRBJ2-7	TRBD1	TGTGCCAGCAGATCCCCCGGGACAGAACTACGGGAGCAGTACTTC	CASRSPGTELREQYF
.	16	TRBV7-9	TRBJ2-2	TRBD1	TGTGCCAGCAGCTGGACACCCGGGACAGGGGGCGGGGAGCTGTTTTTT	CASSWTPGTGGGELFF
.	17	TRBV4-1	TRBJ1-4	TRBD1	TGCGCCAGCAGTCACGACAGGGAATCTTTATTCGGAGAAAAACTGTTTTTT	CASSHDRESLFGEKLFF
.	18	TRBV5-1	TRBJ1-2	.	TGCGCCAGCAGCCCCACGCCCCGGCGGGGAGAGGGATACTATGGCTACACCTTC	CASSPTPRRGEGYYGYTF
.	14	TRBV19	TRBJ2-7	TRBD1	TGTGCCAGTAGTAGGTCACAGGGGCGACAGGGGCAGTACTTC	CASSRSQGRQGQYF
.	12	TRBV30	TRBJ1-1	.	TGTGCCTGGAGTAAAGGGGCGATTGAAGCTTTCTTT	CAWSKGAIEAFF
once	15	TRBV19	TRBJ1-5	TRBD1	TGTGCCAGTACCATCCCGGGACAGACAAATCAGCCCCAGCATTTT	CASTIPGQTNQPQHF
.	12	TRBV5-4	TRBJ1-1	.	TGTGCCAGCAGCTTTGGGAGTACTGAAGCTTTCTTT	CASSFGSTEAFF
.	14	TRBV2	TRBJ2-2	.	TGTGCCAGCAGCGGCCGGGTTGTGAGTGGGGAGCTGTTTTTT	CASSGRVVSGELFF
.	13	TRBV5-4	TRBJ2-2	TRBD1	TGTGCCAGCAGCCCCAGGGGGCGTGGGGAGCTGTTTTTT	CASSPRGRGELFF
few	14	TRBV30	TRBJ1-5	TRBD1	TGTGCCTACACGCGCGGGACAGGCAATCAGCCCCAGCATTTT	CAYTRGTGNQPQHF
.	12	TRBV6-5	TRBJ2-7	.	TGTGCCAGCAGACAGGGTTCCTACGAGCAGTACTTC	CASRQGSYEQYF
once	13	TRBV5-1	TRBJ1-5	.	TGCGCCAGCAGCTTGGATACGGGTCAGCCCCAGCATTTT	CASSLDTGQPQHF
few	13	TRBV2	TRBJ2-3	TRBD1	TGTGCCAGCAGTCCCGGACAGGGCGATACGCAGTATTTT	CASSPGQGDTQYF
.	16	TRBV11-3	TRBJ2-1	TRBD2	TGTGCCAGCAGCAAATCAGCGGGGGGGTCCTACAATGAGCAGTTCTTC	CASSKSAGGSYNEQFF
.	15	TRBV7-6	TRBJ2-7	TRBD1	TGTGCCAGCAGCTACCGGGACAGGGGGCAGGACGAGCAGTACTTC	CASSYRDRGQDEQYF
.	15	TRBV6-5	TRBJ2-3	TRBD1	TGTGCCAGCAGCAAGGGGTCAGGGGGAACAGATACGCAGTATTTT	CASSKGSGGTDTQYF
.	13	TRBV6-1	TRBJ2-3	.	TGTGCCAGCAGTGAACGCGGGGCACATACGCAGTATTTT	CASSERGAHTQYF
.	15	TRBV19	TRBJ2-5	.	TGTGCCAGTAGTATGGGCGAAGGTGGTTGGGAGACCCAGTACTTC	CASSMGEGGWETQYF
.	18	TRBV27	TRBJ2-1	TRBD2	TGTGCCAGCAGTCCAGGGACTAGCGGGAGGGCCCTCTTCAATGAGCAGTTCTTC	CASSPGTSGRALFNEQFF
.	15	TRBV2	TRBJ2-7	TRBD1	TGTGCCAGCAGGGGGGGGACAGGGAGCGGCTACGAGCAGTACTTC	CASRGGTGSGYEQYF
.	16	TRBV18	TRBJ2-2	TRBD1	TGTGCCAGCTCACCCGGGACAGGGACGAACACCGGGGAGCTGTTTTTT	CASSPGTGTNTGELFF
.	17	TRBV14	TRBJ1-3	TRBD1	TGTGCCAGCAGCCAAGACACAGGGGCATTCTCTGGAAACACCATATATTTT	CASSQDTGAFSGNTIYF
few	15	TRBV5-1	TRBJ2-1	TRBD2	TGCGCCAGCACCTCCTCCGCACTAGCGGCCTATGAGCAGTTCTTC	CASTSSALAAYEQFF
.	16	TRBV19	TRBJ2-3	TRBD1	TGTGCCAGTAGTGACAGGGGGCGGTGGAAGGTGGATACGCAGTATTTT	CASSDRGRWKVDTQYF
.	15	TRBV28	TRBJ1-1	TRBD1	TGTGCCAGCAGAAATAGACAGGGGGTTGTAGCTGAAGCTTTCTTT	CASRNRQGVVAEAFF
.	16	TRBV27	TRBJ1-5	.	TGTGCCAGCAGTTCGTTTAGGGCAGGGATGGATCAGCCCCAGCATTTT	CASSSFRAGMDQPQHF
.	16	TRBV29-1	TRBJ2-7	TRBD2	TGCAGCGTTGAAGATCCGTGGCGGGAGGGCACCTACGAGCAGTACTTC	CSVEDPWREGTYEQYF
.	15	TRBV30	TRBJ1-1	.	TGTGCCTGGAGTCCGACGGGGAGACTGAACACTGAAGCTTTCTTT	CAWSPTGRLNTEAFF
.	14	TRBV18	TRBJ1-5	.	TGTGCCAGCTCACCCGGGACAACAAATCAGCCCCAGCATTTT	CASSPGTTNQPQHF
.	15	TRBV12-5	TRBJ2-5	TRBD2	TGTGCTAGTGGAAATAGCGGGGAATACCAAGAGACCCAGTACTTC	CASGNSGEYQETQYF
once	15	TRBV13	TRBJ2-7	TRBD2	TGTGCCAGCAGCTCCCGCCGGACTAGCGGTTACGAGCAGTACTTC	CASSSRRTSGYEQYF
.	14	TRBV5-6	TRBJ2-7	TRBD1	TGTGCCAGCAGCACGGGACAGAGGGGCTACGAGCAGTACTTC	CASSTGQRGYEQYF
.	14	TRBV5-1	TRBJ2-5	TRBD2	TGCGCCAGCAGCTTGGAGGGACTACAAGAGACCCAGTACTTC	CASSLEGLQETQYF
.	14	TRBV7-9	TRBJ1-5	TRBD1	TGTGCCAGCAGCTCGACAGGGGGAGGGCAGCCCCAGCATTTT	CASSSTGGGQPQHF